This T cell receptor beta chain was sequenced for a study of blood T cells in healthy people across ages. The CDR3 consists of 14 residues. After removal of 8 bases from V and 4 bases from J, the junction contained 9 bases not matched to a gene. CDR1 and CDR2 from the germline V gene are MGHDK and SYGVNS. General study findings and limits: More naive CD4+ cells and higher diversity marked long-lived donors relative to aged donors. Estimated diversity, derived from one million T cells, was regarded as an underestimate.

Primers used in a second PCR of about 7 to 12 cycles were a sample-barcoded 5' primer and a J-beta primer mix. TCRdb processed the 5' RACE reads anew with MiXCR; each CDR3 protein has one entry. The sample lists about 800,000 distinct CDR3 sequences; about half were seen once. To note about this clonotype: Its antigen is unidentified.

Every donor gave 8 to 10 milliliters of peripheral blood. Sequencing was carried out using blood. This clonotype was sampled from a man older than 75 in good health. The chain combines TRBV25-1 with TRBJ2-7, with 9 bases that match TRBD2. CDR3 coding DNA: TGTGCCAGCTTAGATAGCGGGGGCTCGTACGAGCAGTACTTC. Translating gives CASLDSGGSYEQYF.